Following are 18 T cell receptor beta chains from one sample sequenced in a study of shared clonotypes between healthy human individuals. Data came from immunoSEQ multiplex PCR; TCRdb stores just in-frame clones and leaves some out. The table shows hundreds of thousands of clones, with 96% occurring only once. Terminally differentiated effector memory CD45RA+ cells were excluded from the naive CD8 cells, which were CD45RO-negative and positively selected for CCR7. Material for sequencing was naive CD8+ T cells sorted from blood. Receptor source: a young woman in good health.

The chain joins TRBV28 to TRBJ2-7, with 14 bases matching TRBD2. CDR3 length equals 17 residues. Germline V gives CDR1 MDHEN, CDR2 SYDVKM. V was clipped by 6 bases and J by 4 bases; unmatched bases: 11. As DNA, the CDR3 is TGTGCCAGCAGCCTGGGACTAGCGGGAGTCCCCTTTTACGAGCAGTACTTC. Translated, it gives CASSLGLAGVPFYEQYF.

The rearrangement links TRBV11-2 to TRBJ2-4; the D gene is possibly TRBD1 (6 bases). The CDR3 sequence is 15 residues long. V dropped 4 bases and J dropped 0 bases, with 10 bases sitting between them. Germline CDR1 SGHAT, CDR2 FQNNGV. CDR3 DNA sequence: TGTGCCAGCAGCTCCCGGACAGAAGCCAAAAACATTCAGTACTTC. Its protein product is CASSSRTEAKNIQYF. Using reference TRBV11-2 and TRBJ2-4 for the parts outside the CDR3, the full variable domain is EAGVAQSPRYKIIEKRQSVAFWCNPISGHATLYWYQQILGQGPKLLIQFQNNGVVDDSQLPKDRFSAERLKGVDSTLKIQPAKLEDSAVYLCASSSRTEAKNIQYFGAGTRLSVL.

The chain combines TRBV27 with TRBJ1-1; the D is unclear. Germline V CDR1 and CDR2: MNHEY, SMNVEV (reference sequence). This CDR3 comprises 14 residues. Trimming took 3 bases from V and 5 from J, leaving 13 bases between them. The CDR3 coding sequence is TGTGCCAGCAGTTTTGGGGTGTCAGGAACTGAAGCTTTCTTT. Translated, it gives CASSFGVSGTEAFF.

V and J are TRBV28 and TRBJ2-5; 11 nucleotides match TRBD2. The J call may not be correct, given that the DNA end is closer to TRBJ2-7. The CDR3 consists of 15 residues. Germline values: CDR1 MDHEN, CDR2 SYDVKM. CDR3 amino acids: CASRTRLAGHYEQYF. DNA of the CDR3: TGTGCCAGCAGGACCCGACTAGCGGGACACTACGAGCAGTACTTC.

This chain links TRBV2 with TRBJ1-1; tentative D call: TRBD1 (5 bases). Germline V gives CDR1 SNHLY, CDR2 FYNNEI. This CDR3 region has 11 residues. V was pared by 6 bases and J by 8 bases, with 10 bases between. The CDR3 region is CASSRWGEAFF. Here the CDR3 DNA reads TGTGCCAGCAGCAGGTGGGGCGAAGCTTTCTTT. The whole variable domain, remainder taken from reference TRBV2 and TRBJ1-1, is EPEVTQTPSHQVTQMGQEVILRCVPISNHLYFYWYRQILGQKVEFLVSFYNNEISEKSEIFDDQFSVERPDGSNFTLKIRSTKLEDSAMYFCASSRWGEAFFGQGTRLTVV.

CDR3 nucleotide sequence: TGTGCCAGTAGTATGGGCCGGAGCTACAATGAGCAGTTCTTC. It codes for CASSMGRSYNEQFF. The chain has TRBV19 and TRBJ2-1, with D unresolved. V lost 3 bases, J lost 3 bases, and 9 bases lay in between. Germline V gene data show CDR1 as LNHDA and CDR2 as SQIVND (reference sequence). There are 14 residues in the CDR3. The full variable domain, with the rest looked up from reference TRBV19 and TRBJ2-1, is DGGITQSPKYLFRKEGQNVTLSCEQNLNHDAMYWYRQDPGQGLRLIYYSQIVNDFQKGDIAEGYSVSREKKESFPLTVTSAQKNPTAFYLCASSMGRSYNEQFFGPGTRLTVL.

The chain links TRBV7-6 to TRBJ2-7; D might be TRBD1 or TRBD2, each matching 5 bases. The CDR3 has 15 amino acids. V lost 4 bases, J lost 3 bases, and 16 bases lay in between. Germline CDR1 is SGHVS and CDR2 is FNYEAQ. The CDR3 DNA reads TGTGCCAGCAGCTCCAAGGGACCGTCTCTCTACGAGCAGTACTTC. It codes for CASSSKGPSLYEQYF.

The chain carries TRBV27 and TRBJ2-1, with 10 bases that match TRBD1. V was pared by 5 bases and J by 6 bases, with 4 bases of the junction left unmatched. This CDR3 has 14 residues. CDR1 is MNHEY and CDR2 is SMNVEV in the germline V gene (reference sequence). CDR3 bases: TGTGCCAGCAGTCGGGACAGGGGCTTCAATGAGCAGTTCTTC. This encodes CASSRDRGFNEQFF.

Points on this clone: The same CDR3 can be traced to other DNA sequences in this sample. The chain combines TRBV28 with TRBJ2-5, with D unclear. Germline V lookup: CDR1 MDHEN, CDR2 SYDVKM. The germline V and J ends were trimmed by 6 bases and 4 bases, with 6 bases remaining between them. The CDR3 extends over 11 amino acids. CDR3 sequence (DNA): TGTGCCAGCAGCGGTGGAGAGACCCAGTACTTC. It is translated as CASSGGETQYF.

The V call is TRBV5-1, the J call TRBJ1-1; D is perhaps TRBD1 (6 bases). From germline, CDR1 is SGHRS and CDR2 YFSETQ. V was cut by 0 bases and J by 0 bases, with 18 bases left in between. The CDR3 sequence is 18 residues long. CDR3 amino acids: CASSLVGGIGGMNTEAFF. The DNA for the CDR3 is TGCGCCAGCAGCTTGGTAGGTGGAATAGGGGGGATGAACACTGAAGCTTTCTTT.

CDR3 DNA: TGTGCCAGCAGTCCGAGGGGTGATGAGCAGTTCTTC. Residues: CASSPRGDEQFF. This sequence joins TRBV28 and TRBJ2-1, with D possibly being TRBD1 or TRBD2 (5 bases each). Trimming took 5 bases from V and 8 from J, leaving 10 bases between them. The CDR3 extends over 12 amino acids. The germline V gene encodes CDR1 MDHEN and CDR2 SYDVKM.

J is TRBJ1-1 and V is TRBV11-2; TRBD1 matches at 8 bases. This CDR3 contains 15 residues. Germline CDR1 and CDR2: SGHAT and FQNNGV. V gave up 5 bases and J gave up 5 bases; unmatched junction bases: 10. CDR3: CASSTTQGARTEAFF. Written as DNA, the CDR3 is TGTGCCAGCAGCACGACGCAGGGGGCGCGGACTGAAGCTTTCTTT.

The chain is built from TRBV4-1 and TRBJ2-1; D is unclear. This CDR3 is 12 amino acids long. CDR1 and CDR2 from the germline V gene are MGHRA and YSYEKL. Trimming removed 2 bases from V and 9 bases from J, with 8 bases in between. In DNA, the CDR3 is TGCGCCAGCAGCCAAAGGGTTACTGAGCAGTTCTTC. Translated: CASSQRVTEQFF.

The V and J genes are TRBV7-9 and TRBJ2-5, with TRBD2 identical over 14 bases. The germline gives CDR1 SEHNR, CDR2 FQNEAQ (reference sequence). V lost 0 bases, J lost 4 bases, and 7 bases stayed unmatched. The CDR3 has 18 residues. The CDR3 DNA is TGTGCCAGCAGCTTAGCGCGACTAGCGGGAGGGCCGCGAGAGACCCAGTACTTC. The encoded protein is CASSLARLAGGPRETQYF.

V is TRBV5-8 and J is TRBJ2-7; 7 nucleotides agree with TRBD2. The CDR3 sequence is 14 residues long. The V gene end was trimmed by 5 bases and the J gene end by 0 bases; junction bases not matched to a gene: 5. Germline-derived CDR1 and CDR2 are SGHTS and YDEGEE. The CDR3 DNA is TGTGCCAGCAGGATACCGGGGGGCTCCTACGAGCAGTACTTC. Translation: CASRIPGGSYEQYF.

V is TRBV11-1 and J is TRBJ1-2; 8 bases map to TRBD1. J lost 4 bases, V lost 5 bases, and 3 bases had no gene match. Germline V gene lookup returns CDR1 SGHAT and CDR2 FQDESV (reference sequence). The length of the CDR3 is 13 residues. The CDR3 sequence: CASSPGTGYGYTF. The CDR3 nucleotides are TGTGCCAGCAGCCCTGGGACAGGCTATGGCTACACCTTC.

The rearrangement uses TRBV7-7 and TRBJ2-2; D remains unclear. The CDR3 is made up of 13 amino acids. Germline-derived CDR1 and CDR2 are SSHAT and FNYEAQ (reference sequence). V was cut by 2 bases and J by 3 bases, with 4 bases left in between. The CDR3 DNA follows: TGTGCCAGCAGCTTAAGGGACACCGGGGAGCTGTTTTTT. It yields the protein CASSLRDTGELFF.

The chain uses TRBV4-1 and TRBJ1-3; D gene uncertain. Germline V lookup: CDR1 MGHRA, CDR2 YSYEKL. The V end was cut by 5 bases, the J end by 3 bases, with 11 bases between. The CDR3 is 14 amino acids. Written as DNA, the CDR3 is TGCGCCAGCAGCTCGGGAGGGCGTGGAAACACCATATATTTT. Translated, it gives CASSSGGRGNTIYF.